This passage covers 32 T cell receptor beta chains from one sample sequenced in a study of blood T cells in healthy people across ages. A second 7 to 11 cycle PCR used barcoded and J-beta primers. Each CDR3 protein gets one entry after TCRdb re-called the 5' RACE reads with MiXCR. The sample shows roughly 700,000 distinct CDR3 sequences, 25% of them seen only once. This same sample was also part of a study on T cells of mothers and their children.

Material: blood. All receptors come from a boy aged 5-17 years in good health.

The table lists this clonotype with a few counts. V usage is TRBV11-2 and J usage is TRBJ2-7, with unresolved D. Trimming stripped 1 base from V and 6 bases from J, with 10 bases between. The CDR3 contains 13 residues. Germline V CDR1 and CDR2: SGHAT, FQNNGV. The CDR3 DNA follows: TGTGCCAGCAGCTTAGTGGTGTTCCCCGAGCAGTACTTC. This codes for CASSLVVFPEQYF.

The chain combines TRBV4-3 with TRBJ1-4, with D unresolved. Germline V lookup: CDR1 LGHNA, CDR2 YSLEER. With 4 bases removed from V and 4 bases from J, the gap between germline ends came to 13 bases. The CDR3 totals 15 residues. The CDR3 region has the DNA TGCGCCAGCAGCCTCGCGGGGTTTGGTAATGAAAAACTGTTTTTT. It yields the protein CASSLAGFGNEKLFF.

The chain recombines TRBV6-6 with TRBJ2-5, with a weak D call TRBD2 (7 bases). V was cut by 4 bases and J by 1 base, with 10 bases left in between. The CDR3 consists of 14 residues. Germline assignment: CDR1 MNHNY and CDR2 SVGAGI (reference sequence). The CDR3, as DNA: TGTGCCAGCAGTTCAGGGGAGGGCCAAGAGACCCAGTACTTC. As protein: CASSSGEGQETQYF.

This clonotype was found a few times. The gene calls are TRBV27 and TRBJ2-4; 7 nucleotides agree with TRBD1. Germline V gene data show CDR1 as MNHEY and CDR2 as SMNVEV (reference sequence). The J segment lost 6 bases and the V segment lost 5 bases, leaving 7 bases of the junction unmatched. The CDR3 covers 14 residues. As DNA, the CDR3 is TGTGCCAGCAGTCCCGGGACAGAGATAAACATTCAGTACTTC. Translating it yields CASSPGTEINIQYF.

This clonotype was seen a handful of times. Written as DNA, the CDR3 is TGTGCCAGCAGCATCCCATCAGATTGGGAAAAACGAGAAAAACTGTTTTTT. It encodes CASSIPSDWEKREKLFF. V is TRBV7-9 and J is TRBJ1-4, with unresolved D. This CDR3 has 17 residues. Trimming pared 5 bases from V and 8 bases from J, leaving 24 bases between. Germline lookup yields CDR1 SEHNR and CDR2 FQNEAQ (reference sequence).

The sample holds a few counts of this clonotype. The V and J genes are TRBV7-3 and TRBJ2-1; 9 positions agree with TRBD2. Germline V lookup: CDR1 SGHTA, CDR2 FQGTGA. The CDR3 extends over 16 amino acids. V dropped 1 base and J dropped 2; count of bases not matched to a gene: 3. CDR3 sequence (DNA): TGTGCCAGCAGCTTAATGGGCGGGGGGGCCTACAATGAGCAGTTCTTC. Its protein is CASSLMGGGAYNEQFF.

As regards this clonotype: Germline is not matched at one junction end, which may reflect a read error. The genes are TRBV15 and TRBJ2-3; D remains ambiguous. Germline V gene lookup returns CDR1 LNHNV and CDR2 YYDKDF (reference sequence). The CDR3 loop spans 12 amino acids. As DNA, the CDR3 is TGTGCCGCCAGCAACAGATGGGATACGCAGTATTTT. Its translation is CAASNRWDTQYF.

This clonotype came up a few times. The V and J genes are TRBV7-2 and TRBJ2-7; D unclear. Germline V gene data show CDR1 as SGHTA and CDR2 as FQGNSA. V was trimmed by 4 bases and J by 4 bases, leaving 8 bases between them. CDR3 length: 12 residues. The CDR3 here is CASSSHGYEQYF. The CDR3 DNA sequence: TGTGCCAGCAGCTCGCATGGATACGAGCAGTACTTC. Complete variable domain (other parts from reference TRBV7-2 and TRBJ2-7): GAGVSQSPSNKVTEKGKDVELRCDPISGHTALYWYRQSLGQGLEFLIYFQGNSAPDKSGLPSDRFSAERTGGSVSTLTIQRTQQEDSAVYLCASSSHGYEQYFGPGTRLTVT.

Only a few counts were recorded for this clonotype. This sequence joins TRBV28 and TRBJ2-5; 11 nucleotides line up with TRBD2. The J call may be mistaken, given a closer DNA end match to TRBJ2-1. CDR3 length: 15 residues. CDR1 is MDHEN and CDR2 is SYDVKM in the germline V gene. CDR3 bases: TGTGCCAGCAGTTTATACCTAGCGGGAGGTGGTGAGCAGTTCTTC. Encoded protein: CASSLYLAGGGEQFF.

The gene calls are TRBV29-1 and TRBJ2-2; 9 nucleotides agree with TRBD2. CDR1 and CDR2 (germline): SQVTM, ANQGSEA. The CDR3 loop spans 14 amino acids. The junction had 6 bases not matched to a gene; V was cut back by 5 bases and J by 5 bases. CDR3 sequence: CSVTSGRRTGELFF. CDR3 coding DNA: TGCAGCGTTACAAGCGGGAGGAGGACCGGGGAGCTGTTTTTT.

The CDR3 DNA sequence: TGTGCCAGCACATTAGGGCGGGAGAGCTATGAGCAGTTCTTC. Protein product: CASTLGRESYEQFF. The chain joins TRBV7-2 to TRBJ2-1; the match to TRBD2 covers 7 bases. From germline, CDR1 is SGHTA and CDR2 FQGNSA. J was trimmed by 8 bases and V by 7 bases; bases with no gene match: 11. CDR3 length: 14 amino acids.

V and J are TRBV9 and TRBJ1-2; weak D call: TRBD1 (6 bases). Trimming left V 1 base short and J 4 bases short, with 14 bases between. CDR3 length: 15 amino acids. Germline CDR1 SGDLS, CDR2 YYNGEE. The CDR3 protein is CASSVNRQASYGYTF. As DNA, the CDR3 is TGTGCCAGCAGCGTAAATAGACAGGCCTCCTATGGCTACACCTTC.

The gene calls are TRBV20-1 and TRBJ2-1, with a possible D match to TRBD1 (5 bases). V gave up 2 bases and J gave up 5 bases, with 10 bases separating them. The CDR3 loop spans 13 amino acids. The germline gives CDR1 DFQATT, CDR2 SNEGSKA (reference sequence). The DNA of the CDR3 is TGCAGTGCTAGATCCTTAGGGGACAATGAGCAGTTCTTC. Amino acids: CSARSLGDNEQFF.

This clonotype showed up just a few times. The chain employs TRBV7-3 and TRBJ2-1; D perhaps matches TRBD1 (6 bases). V was trimmed by 4 bases and J by 8 bases, leaving 21 bases between them. The length of the CDR3 is 16 residues. Germline V CDR1 and CDR2: SGHTA, FQGTGA. CDR3 nucleotides: TGTGCCAGCAGCTCTAGGGGGACCAGGCCTTCCGATGAGCAGTTCTTC. This translates into CASSSRGTRPSDEQFF.

There are a few counts of this clonotype. The chain employs TRBV29-1 and TRBJ2-3; 9 nucleotides line up with TRBD1. Germline assignment: CDR1 SQVTM and CDR2 ANQGSEA. The CDR3 runs to 14 residues. V shed 3 bases and J 2 bases; nucleotides not matched to a gene: 3. The CDR3 region is CSVEGTGTTDTQYF. CDR3 DNA: TGCAGCGTTGAGGGGACAGGGACCACAGATACGCAGTATTTT.

The chain links TRBV6-1 to TRBJ2-2; D ambiguous. The germline V gene has CDR1 MNHNS and CDR2 SASEGT. This CDR3 has 12 amino acids. The CDR3 nucleotides are TGTGCAAAAAAAGGATTCACCGGGGAGCTGTTTTTT. It is translated as CAKKGFTGELFF.

This clonotype was counted between two and nine times. The chain uses TRBV20-1 and TRBJ2-5; TRBD2 is a possible D gene (5 bases). The DNA end lines up better with TRBJ2-1; the J call may be wrong. This CDR3 contains 15 residues. CDR1 and CDR2 (germline): DFQATT, SNEGSKA (reference sequence). CDR3 loop: CSADGEPTRYNEQFF. DNA for the CDR3: TGCAGTGCCGATGGGGAGCCAACTCGCTACAATGAGCAGTTCTTC.

This clonotype was seen a handful of times. V gene TRBV20-1 combines with J gene TRBJ2-3; the D gene is possibly TRBD2 (5 bases). CDR1 is DFQATT, CDR2 SNEGSKA, per germline (reference sequence). Trimming removed 1 base at V and 4 bases at J, with 12 bases between. The CDR3 loop spans 14 amino acids. The chain's CDR3 is CSARATGRADTQYF. For the CDR3, the DNA is TGCAGTGCTAGAGCAACGGGAAGGGCAGATACGCAGTATTTT.

This clonotype was counted between two and nine times. The chain is built from TRBV7-9 and TRBJ2-5; D unclear. The CDR3 runs 13 residues. Germline CDR1 reads SEHNR; CDR2 reads FQNEAQ (reference sequence). V dropped 2 bases and J dropped 5 bases, with 9 bases sitting between them. The DNA of the CDR3 is TGTGCCAGCAGCTTAAGATACTCTGAGACCCAGTACTTC. This gives the protein CASSLRYSETQYF. Together with reference TRBV7-9 and TRBJ2-5, the CDR3 gives the full variable domain: DTGVSQNPRHKITKRGQNVTFRCDPISEHNRLYWYRQTLGQGPEFLTYFQNEAQLEKSRLLSDRFSAERPKGSFSTLEIQRTEQGDSAMYLCASSLRYSETQYFGPGTRLLVL.

This clonotype was counted between two and nine times. The chain employs TRBV7-8 and TRBJ1-5; TRBD1 is a possible D gene (5 bases). Trimming cost V 2 bases and J 0 bases, with 17 bases left between them. This CDR3 is built from 18 residues. Per germline, CDR1 SGHVS and CDR2 FQNEAQ. CDR3: CASSLRGRDEYSNQPQHF. CDR3 coding DNA: TGTGCCAGCAGCTTACGGGGCCGGGATGAATATAGCAATCAGCCCCAGCATTTT.

The chain recombines TRBV5-1 with TRBJ1-4, with 7 bases identical to TRBD1. In germline, CDR1 is SGHRS, CDR2 YFSETQ. The CDR3 sequence is 15 residues long. V dropped 4 bases and J dropped 4; count of bases not matched to a gene: 7. The CDR3 DNA reads as TGCGCCAGCAGCCAAGGGACAGAGCTTAATGAAAAACTGTTTTTT. As protein: CASSQGTELNEKLFF.

The chain uses TRBV27 and TRBJ2-1; tentatively, D is TRBD1 (5 bases). With the DNA end fitting TRBJ2-7 better, the J assignment may be wrong. Germline CDR1 is MNHEY and CDR2 is SMNVEV (reference sequence). The CDR3 has 13 amino acids. The CDR3 sequence is CASRTQTALEQYF. The CDR3 nucleotides are TGTGCCAGCAGAACCCAGACAGCCTTGGAGCAGTACTTC.

V gene TRBV20-1 combines with J gene TRBJ1-4, with a weak D call TRBD1 (6 bases). The CDR3 covers 16 residues. Per germline, CDR1 DFQATT and CDR2 SNEGSKA (reference sequence). The V end was cut by 0 bases, the J end by 7 bases, with 18 bases between. CDR3 residues: CSARDPAQGSAEKLFF. The CDR3 nucleotides are TGCAGTGCTAGAGACCCTGCCCAGGGGTCAGCTGAAAAACTGTTTTTT.

V usage is TRBV12-3 or TRBV12-4 and J usage is TRBJ2-5; tentative D call: TRBD1 (5 bases). The CDR3 runs 14 residues. The V gene lost 5 bases and the J gene lost 2 bases, with 12 bases spanning the gap. This CDR3 is CASSPDSAQETQYF. The CDR3 nucleotides read TGTGCCAGCAGTCCCGACAGTGCTCAAGAGACCCAGTACTTC.

The chain recombines TRBV6-5 with TRBJ1-1; tentative D call: TRBD1 (6 bases). Germline-derived CDR1 and CDR2 are MNHEY and SVGAGI. V was shortened by 5 bases and J by 4 bases, with 14 bases between the two germline ends. The CDR3 contains 14 residues. The CDR3 here is CASSAPGAGTEAFF. For the CDR3, the DNA is TGTGCCAGCAGTGCCCCGGGGGCAGGCACTGAAGCTTTCTTT.

V gene TRBV7-3 combines with J gene TRBJ2-7, with 8 bases lining up with TRBD2. The better agreement between TRBJ2-1 and the DNA end casts doubt on the J call. Germline lookup yields CDR1 SGHTA and CDR2 FQGTGA. CDR3 length: 17 amino acids. In DNA form, the CDR3 reads TGTGCCAGCAGCTTAACGGGAAGCGGGAGTCGGTACAATGAGCAGTTCTTC. It is translated as CASSLTGSGSRYNEQFF.

The gene calls are TRBV12-3 or TRBV12-4 and TRBJ2-5, with unresolved D. The DNA end is a closer match to TRBJ2-1, so the J assignment may be wrong. The CDR3 runs to 16 residues. CDR3 in DNA: TGTGCCAGCAGCCTTTCAAGTCACCATCCCTACAATGAGCAGTTCTTC. Amino acids: CASSLSSHHPYNEQFF.

In this sample, this clonotype turned up a few times. The chain combines TRBV27 with TRBJ1-5; TRBD1 is a possible D gene (5 bases). V lost 8 bases and J 2 bases, leaving 22 bases between the germline ends. Germline values: CDR1 MNHEY, CDR2 SMNVEV (reference sequence). The CDR3 runs 17 residues. The DNA for the CDR3 is TGTGCCAGCCGCATAAGCCAGGGTTCGGGGGGCAATCAGCCCCAGCATTTT. Translated, it gives CASRISQGSGGNQPQHF.

This chain connects TRBV19 to TRBJ2-5; 7 positions match TRBD1. The end of the DNA is better explained by TRBJ2-7, so the J call may be wrong. Germline CDR1 is LNHDA and CDR2 is SQIVND (reference sequence). The CDR3 contains 16 residues. CDR3: CASSPTDRFPTYEQYF. In DNA, the CDR3 is TGTGCCAGTAGTCCGACGGACAGGTTTCCGACCTACGAGCAGTACTTC.

This clonotype showed up just a few times. The genes are TRBV5-1 and TRBJ2-5, with TRBD1 matching over 10 bases. The last part of the DNA fits TRBJ2-7 better; the J call may be wrong. Germline V lookup: CDR1 SGHRS, CDR2 YFSETQ. This CDR3 contains 14 residues. CDR3 sequence reads: CASSLEDRGLEQYF. CDR3 DNA: TGCGCCAGCAGCTTGGAAGACAGGGGGCTCGAGCAGTACTTC.

Regarding this clonotype: Germline and junction disagree at one end, which may indicate a read error. The rearrangement links TRBV5-1 to TRBJ2-5; D unclear. The CDR3 has 13 residues. Germline assignment: CDR1 SGHRS and CDR2 YFSETQ. This chain's CDR3 is CANSLPIQETQYF. Here the CDR3 DNA reads TGTGCCAACAGCTTACCGATTCAAGAGACCCAGTACTTC.

This clonotype was seen a few times. The chain carries TRBV27 and TRBJ2-4; 8 positions match TRBD1. Trimming removed 9 bases from V and 0 bases from J; junction bases left unmatched: 7. The CDR3 covers 15 residues. Per germline, CDR1 MNHEY and CDR2 SMNVEV (reference sequence). The CDR3 loop is CASSDRGLAKNIQYF. CDR3 in DNA: TGTGCCAGTTCTGACAGGGGTTTAGCCAAAAACATTCAGTACTTC.